The rows below give T cell receptor beta chains drawn from one sample of a study of immune cell composition in non-small cell lung cancer. Profiling relied on immunoSEQ multiplex PCR, and the TCRdb table lists in-frame clones only, not all of them. The table lists some 5,600 clones, around 80% of them singletons, with about 7.3% in the top ten. The sequenced sample was lung tumor tissue. Receptor source: a human donor with non-small cell lung cancer. Each CDR3 is given with its conserved first and last residue. D genes are given only for firm matches. Size values are once, few and many counts, or a class for expanded clones, and some rows have none.

V	J	D	size	DNA	CDR3
TRBV2	TRBJ1-6	-	few	TGTGCCAGCACTCTCCTTAATTCACCCCTCCACTTT	CASTLLNSPLHF
TRBV10-3	TRBJ2-5	TRBD2	once	TGTGCCATCAGTAGGAGCGGGGGTTTAGGAGAGACCCAGTACTTC	CAISRSGGLGETQYF
TRBV5-5	TRBJ1-3	-	-	TGTGCCAGCAGCTTGATCGGTGCGCGCTCTGGAAACACCATATATTTT	CASSLIGARSGNTIYF
TRBV5-6	TRBJ1-2	TRBD1	-	TGTGCCAGCAGCGAAGACAGGGTTAACTATGGCTACACCTTC	CASSEDRVNYGYTF
TRBV5-4	TRBJ1-1	-	few	TGTGCCAGCAGCTTGGTATTAACACAGGTGAACACTGAAGCTTTCTTT	CASSLVLTQVNTEAFF
TRBV9	TRBJ1-6	TRBD1	-	TGTGCCAGCACCCGGGACAGGGGGCCCGGTCGTTCACCCCTCCACTTT	CASTRDRGPGRSPLHF
TRBV29-1	TRBJ1-2	-	few	TGCAGCGTTTCGCAGGGGCCTCGCTACACCTTC	CSVSQGPRYTF
TRBV18	TRBJ1-5	TRBD1	-	TGTGCCAGCTCACCAAGGGACAGGGGGCCCGGACAGCCCCAGCATTTT	CASSPRDRGPGQPQHF
TRBV30	TRBJ1-2	-	-	TGTGCCCTCAGGCGGGGGAAAAGGGATGGCTACACCTTC	CALRRGKRDGYTF
TRBV29-1	TRBJ1-1	-	-	TGCAGCGTTGAGGGGGGAGGACGACAAAGGGCTTTCTTT	CSVEGGGRQRAFF
TRBV6-5	TRBJ2-7	TRBD1	once	TGTGCCAGCAGCCCGACAGGGGGATACGAGCAGTACTTC	CASSPTGGYEQYF
TRBV19	TRBJ1-6	-	-	TGTGCCAGTAGAAGGGGACTGACAAATTCACCCCTCCACTTT	CASRRGLTNSPLHF
TRBV6-6	TRBJ1-2	TRBD1	-	TGTGCCAGCAACCTCCGGGACAGGTACTCCAGCTACACCTTC	CASNLRDRYSSYTF
TRBV6-5	TRBJ2-2	-	-	TGTGCCAGCAGTTACGGCTACACCGGGGAGCTGTTTTTT	CASSYGYTGELFF
TRBV5-5	TRBJ1-1	-	once	TGTGCCAGCAGCTTGGTTAGGGGAGGGAACACTGAAGCTTTCTTT	CASSLVRGGNTEAFF
TRBV11-1	TRBJ1-6	TRBD1	-	TGTGCCAGCAGCTATCGGACAGGGTTGTCACCCCTCCACTTT	CASSYRTGLSPLHF
TRBV7-9	TRBJ2-1	TRBD2	-	TGTGCCAGCAGCCTCCAGGGACTAGCGGGGGCCAGCTCCTACAATGAGCAGTTCTTC	CASSLQGLAGASSYNEQFF
TRBV5-1	TRBJ2-5	-	-	TGCGCCAGCAGCTTGGGGACGGGGAAAGAGACCCAGTACTTC	CASSLGTGKETQYF
TRBV19	TRBJ1-3	-	-	TGTGCCAGTACCCGGGGGGGCTCCGGAAACACCATATATTTT	CASTRGGSGNTIYF
TRBV6-4	TRBJ2-3	-	-	TGTGCCAGCAGCCCCGGAGCGGCCTCGGATACGCAGTATTTT	CASSPGAASDTQYF
TRBV6-6	TRBJ2-7	TRBD1	-	TGTGCCAGCACCCCGGACAGGGTGGGATACGAGCAGTACTTC	CASTPDRVGYEQYF
TRBV10-3	TRBJ1-4	TRBD1	-	TGTGCCACCGCTCCAGGGACAGGGAATGAAAAACTGTTTTTT	CATAPGTGNEKLFF
TRBV10-2	TRBJ2-2	-	-	TGCGCCAGCAGTCTGGCAGGGGACGGCGGCGGGGAGCTGTTTTTT	CASSLAGDGGGELFF
TRBV6-5	TRBJ1-1	TRBD1	-	TGTGCCAGCAGCCCTTCGGACAGGGCGGCTTTCTTT	CASSPSDRAAFF
TRBV2	TRBJ2-2	-	large	TGTGCCAGCACCGGAAACCCCGAGGAGGGAAACGTAATGGCCGGGGAGCTGTTTTTT	CASTGNPEEGNVMAGELFF